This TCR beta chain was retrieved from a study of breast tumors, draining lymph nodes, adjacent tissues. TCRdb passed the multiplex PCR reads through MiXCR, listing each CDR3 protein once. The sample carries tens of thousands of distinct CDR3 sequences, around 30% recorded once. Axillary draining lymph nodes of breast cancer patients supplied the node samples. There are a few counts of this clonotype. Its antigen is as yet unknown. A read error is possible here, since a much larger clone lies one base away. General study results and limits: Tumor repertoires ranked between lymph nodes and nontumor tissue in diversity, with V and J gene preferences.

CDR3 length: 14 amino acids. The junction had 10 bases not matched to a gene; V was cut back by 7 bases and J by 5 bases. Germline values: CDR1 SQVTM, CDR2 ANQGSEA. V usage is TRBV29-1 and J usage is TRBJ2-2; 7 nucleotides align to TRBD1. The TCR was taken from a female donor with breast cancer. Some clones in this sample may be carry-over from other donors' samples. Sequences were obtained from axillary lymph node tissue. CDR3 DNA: TGCAGCGCTCGACAGGGATCCCCAACCGGGGAGCTGTTTTTT. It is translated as CSARQGSPTGELFF.